The entry below gives a single T cell receptor beta chain sequence along with its context. Its target is not known. Method: immunoSEQ multiplex PCR; TCRdb's copy keeps in-frame clones and lacks some. The sample holds under 30,000 clones; approximately 74% are singletons and the top ten take 17%. The source of the sample is a study of PD-1 blockade in classical Hodgkin lymphoma. With no exception, relapse followed autologous stem cell transplantation in all patients, and brentuximab vedotin exposure varied. Relapsed/refractory classical Hodgkin lymphoma patients had complete, partial or progressive responses. Whole-study findings and limits: The CD4+ diversity rise by C4D1 was clearest in complete responders. Nivolumab starters within 1 year of ASCT were excluded.

Germline V gene sequence: CDR1 SNHLY, CDR2 FYNNEI. The CDR3 length is 16 residues. The germline V and J ends were trimmed by 5 bases and 0 bases, with 14 bases remaining between them. The sequence came from a human donor with classical Hodgkin lymphoma. The sample here was peripheral blood mononuclear cells (PBMCs), taken at baseline. The chain has TRBV2 and TRBJ2-4; D perhaps matches TRBD2 (7 bases). This chain's CDR3 is CASSSTGGAAKNIQYF. The CDR3 DNA reads TGTGCCAGCAGTTCAACGGGGGGCGCAGCCAAAAACATTCAGTACTTC.